The rows below give T cell receptor beta chains drawn from one sample of a study of shared clonotypes between healthy human individuals. Produced via immunoSEQ multiplex PCR; TCRdb's table is partial and in-frame only. The repertoire holds about 1 million clones, with approximately 80% as singletons. Sequencing input: memory CD4+ T cells from PBMCs. Receptors originate from a young man in good health. Some clones in this sample may be carry-over from other donors' samples. Both conserved end residues are part of each CDR3. D genes are given only for firm matches. Size values are once, few and many counts, or a class for expanded clones, and some rows have none.

CDR3 DNA	CDR3 protein	CDR3 length	V gene	J gene	clone size	D gene
TGCGCCAGCAGCCACTTACAGACAGGGAACACCTACGAGCAGTACTTC	CASSHLQTGNTYEQYF	16	TRBV4-3	TRBJ2-7	.	TRBD1
TGTGCCAGCAGCAGCCCAGCCCTCGGGAGGGGGGAGCTGTTTTTT	CASSSPALGRGELFF	15	TRBV7-2	TRBJ2-2	.	TRBD2
TGTGCCAGCAGACTCGAGGGAGACACTGAAGCTTTCTTT	CASRLEGDTEAFF	13	TRBV2	TRBJ1-1	.	.
TGCGCCAGCAGCACAACCCGGTCGGCCAACGTCCTGACTTTC	CASSTTRSANVLTF	14	TRBV5-1	TRBJ2-6	.	.
TGTGCCAGCTCGCAGCTTCCAGGGGGCGTCACTGAAGCTTTCTTT	CASSQLPGGVTEAFF	15	TRBV18	TRBJ1-1	.	TRBD1
TGCGCCAGCAGCTTCTCCCCGAGTGAAAAACTGTTTTTT	CASSFSPSEKLFF	13	TRBV5-1	TRBJ1-4	.	.
TGTGCCAGCAGTTACCGACAGTTCTACGAGCAGTACTTC	CASSYRQFYEQYF	13	TRBV6-6	TRBJ2-7	.	.
TGCGCCAGCAGCCAAGGGTGGACTCACTACGAGCAGTACTTC	CASSQGWTHYEQYF	14	TRBV4-1	TRBJ2-7	.	.
TGTGCCTGGAGTCCGGGACTAGGGGGGATGGATACGCAGTATTTT	CAWSPGLGGMDTQYF	15	TRBV30	TRBJ2-3	.	TRBD2
TGTGCCAGTAGTTCCCAGGGGTTTAGGGAAGAGACCCAGTACTTC	CASSSQGFREETQYF	15	TRBV19	TRBJ2-5	.	.
TGTGCCAGCAGTTCCCCTACCTCCTACGAGCAGTACTTC	CASSSPTSYEQYF	13	TRBV28	TRBJ2-7	once	.
TGTGCCAGCAGTATAAAACAGGGCCTCGGTGAAAACATTCAGTACTTC	CASSIKQGLGENIQYF	16	TRBV21-1	TRBJ2-4	.	.
TGTGCCAGCAGCGTAGATCAGCGAGATACGCAGTATTTT	CASSVDQRDTQYF	13	TRBV9	TRBJ2-3	.	.
TGTGCCAGTAGTATCCGACGGATCAGTAATGAAAAACTGTTTTTT	CASSIRRISNEKLFF	15	TRBV19	TRBJ1-4	.	.
TGTGCCAGCAGTCCAGGACTAGTCCTCAATCAGTACTTC	CASSPGLVLNQYF	13	TRBV28	TRBJ2-7	few	TRBD2
TGTGCCAGCAGTCTCACGAACACCGGGGAGCTGTTTTTT	CASSLTNTGELFF	13	TRBV28	TRBJ2-2	.	.
TGTGCCAGCAGCTTCGACCGGGACAGAGCCTACGAGCAGTACTTC	CASSFDRDRAYEQYF	15	TRBV7-2	TRBJ2-7	.	TRBD1
TGCGCCAGCCGGGAGTCGGGACGCAGTAACACCGGGGAGCTGTTTTTT	CASRESGRSNTGELFF	16	TRBV5-1	TRBJ2-2	.	.
TGCAGTGTAGCGGGAGAGGATACGCAGTATTTT	CSVAGEDTQYF	11	TRBV20-1	TRBJ2-3	.	TRBD2
TGCGCCAGCAGCTTGGACGGAACCGGGGAGCTGTTTTTT	CASSLDGTGELFF	13	TRBV5-1	TRBJ2-2	.	.
TGTGCCAGCAGACCCCACGGGTCCCAAGAGACCCAGTACTTC	CASRPHGSQETQYF	14	TRBV6-1	TRBJ2-5	.	.
TGCAGCGCGCCGGGACAAGCGAACACCGGGGAGCTGTTTTTT	CSAPGQANTGELFF	14	TRBV29-1	TRBJ2-2	once	.
TGTGCCTGGAGAAGGGCGGGAAGAAGACCTACCACAGATACGCAGTATTTT	CAWRRAGRRPTTDTQYF	17	TRBV30	TRBJ2-3	few	.
TGTGCCATCAGGGAACAGGGGTCCTACGAGCAGTACTTC	CAIREQGSYEQYF	13	TRBV10-3	TRBJ2-7	.	TRBD1
TGTGCCAGCAGTTTATCCCGAGACAGGGGGCTAGCGATTTGGGACTTAGGTGCGCAGTATTTT	CASSLSRDRGLAIWDLGAQYF	21	TRBV27	TRBJ2-3	.	TRBD1
TGTGCCAGCAGTGACAACGGGGGGGCGCGAACAGATACGCAGTATTTT	CASSDNGGARTDTQYF	16	TRBV25-1	TRBJ2-3	.	TRBD2
TGTGCCAGCAACCATGGCGGGAGTAGCTCCTACAATGAGCAGTTCTTC	CASNHGGSSSYNEQFF	16	TRBV5-4	TRBJ2-1	.	TRBD2
TGCGCCAGCAGCCAAGAGTTCCCTGGAAACACCATATATTTT	CASSQEFPGNTIYF	14	TRBV4-1	TRBJ1-3	once	.
TGCGCCAGCAGCCCCGGGACAGGATTTGGTCAGCCCCAGCATTTT	CASSPGTGFGQPQHF	15	TRBV5-1	TRBJ1-5	few	TRBD1
TGTGCCAGCAGCTCCTCTGCCTTCTCTGGGGCCAACGTCCTGACTTTC	CASSSSAFSGANVLTF	16	TRBV7-9	TRBJ2-6	.	.
TGCGCCAGCAGTGAGTCGACGGGGACCCGGCGGACCCAGTACTTC	CASSESTGTRRTQYF	15	TRBV10-1	TRBJ2-5	.	.
TGTGCCAGCAGCCCGGGGGCAGGGGGAGGGCAAGAGACCCAGTACTTC	CASSPGAGGGQETQYF	16	TRBV5-4	TRBJ2-5	.	.
TGTGCCAGTTTCCAACAGGGAGTAAGTGAGCAGTTCTTC	CASFQQGVSEQFF	13	TRBV28	TRBJ2-1	few	.
TGTGCCAGCAATACTCTGGGTTCCGAGCAGTACTTC	CASNTLGSEQYF	12	TRBV2	TRBJ2-7	.	.
TGTGCCAGTCAAAGGGAGGGTTTCAATCAGCCCCAGCATTTT	CASQREGFNQPQHF	14	TRBV19	TRBJ1-5	.	.
TGTGCCAGCTCGACAGTGGGGGAGACCCAGTACTTC	CASSTVGETQYF	12	TRBV21-1	TRBJ2-5	.	.
TGTGCCACCAGCAGGAGGCCGGGACAGGCCGTCGGAAAACTGTTTTTT	CATSRRPGQAVGKLFF	16	TRBV15	TRBJ1-4	few	TRBD1
TGTGCCAGCAGTTATGACAGGGACACAGATACGCAGTATTTT	CASSYDRDTDTQYF	14	TRBV9	TRBJ2-3	.	TRBD1